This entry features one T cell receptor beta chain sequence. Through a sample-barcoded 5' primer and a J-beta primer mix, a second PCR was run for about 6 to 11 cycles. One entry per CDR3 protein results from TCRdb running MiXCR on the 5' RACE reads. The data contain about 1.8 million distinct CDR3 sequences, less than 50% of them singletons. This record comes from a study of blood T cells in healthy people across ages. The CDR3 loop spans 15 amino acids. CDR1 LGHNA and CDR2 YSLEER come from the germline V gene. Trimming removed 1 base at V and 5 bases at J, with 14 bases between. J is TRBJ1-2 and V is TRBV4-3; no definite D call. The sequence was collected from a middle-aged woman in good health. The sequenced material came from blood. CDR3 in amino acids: CASSQAIPELYGYTF. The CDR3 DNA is TGCGCCAGCAGCCAAGCGATCCCGGAACTTTATGGCTACACCTTC.